A single T cell receptor beta chain is shown here with its context. Original data processing: Researchers report that nucleated cell counts were estimated from reference gene primer amplification. Repertoires were generated with immunoSEQ multiplex PCR, while TCRdb's copy carries only in-frame clones and drops some. That table is the source of V, J and clone size, and D and trimming were worked out from the DNA. Of some 210,000 clones listed, 84% are singletons. V lost 3 bases and J 9 bases, leaving 15 bases between the germline ends. CDR1 MNHEY and CDR2 SMNVEV come from the germline V gene (reference sequence). The CDR3 totals 14 residues. The entry originates in a study of blood T cell repertoires in COVID-19. Study in general: The study drew acute and convalescent COVID-19 samples from the United States, Italy and Spain. Sources were T cells, B-cell-depleted T cells, or PBMCs; the material itself was cDNA or gDNA.

The chain employs TRBV27 and TRBJ1-5, with D possibly being TRBD1 (6 bases). The source of this sequence is a human donor in a cohort sampled during active COVID-19. Sequences were obtained from peripheral blood. The CDR3 here is CASSFGGSQRPQHF. The CDR3 DNA reads TGTGCCAGCAGTTTTGGGGGCAGCCAGCGGCCCCAGCATTTT.